Below, 31 T cell receptor beta chains from the same sample are listed, as sequenced in a study of response to subunit inactivated influenza vaccine. TCRdb reprocessed the RT-PCR reads via MiXCR and lists one record per CDR3 protein. This sample carries under 550,000 distinct CDR3 sequences, approximately 7.2% of them seen once, and the ten largest clones take around 13%. Sequenced here: PBMCs from blood, sampled around 25 months after vaccination. All receptors come from a man aged 50-75 years who received an inactivated influenza vaccine.

The J gene is TRBJ2-7, the V gene TRBV11-2; tentative D call: TRBD1 (8 bases). V lost 3 bases to trimming and J lost 9 bases, with 15 bases between them. The CDR3 covers 13 residues. Germline V lookup: CDR1 SGHAT, CDR2 FQNNGV. The CDR3 coding sequence is TGTGCCAGCAGCTTGGCGGACAGGGAGGGGCAGTACTTC. As protein: CASSLADREGQYF.

V gene TRBV6-1 combines with J gene TRBJ2-5, with D possibly being TRBD2 (6 bases). This CDR3 has 17 residues. Germline loops: CDR1 MNHNS, CDR2 SASEGT. V was clipped by 6 bases and J by 0 bases, with 20 bases between them. The CDR3 region is CASSLRTGLTYQETQYF. CDR3 sequence (DNA): TGTGCCAGCAGCCTACGGACGGGACTGACGTACCAAGAGACCCAGTACTTC.

This clonotype has a handful of counts. The V call is TRBV3-1, the J call TRBJ2-3; 7 bases line up with TRBD2. This CDR3 has 16 residues. V dropped 4 bases and J dropped 4; count of bases not matched to a gene: 11. The germline V gene encodes CDR1 LGHDT and CDR2 YNNKEL (reference sequence). Here the CDR3 reads CASSLRLALNSDTQYF. The CDR3 nucleotides are TGTGCCAGCAGCCTTCGACTAGCCCTCAACTCAGATACGCAGTATTTT.

This clonotype was found many times. One end of the junction fails to match germline, which may point to a read error. V gene TRBV7-2 combines with J gene TRBJ2-3; D not resolved. Germline V gene sequence: CDR1 SGHTA, CDR2 FQGNSA. CDR3 length equals 13 residues. CDR3 in DNA: TGCGCCAGCAGCTCCCAGGGCACAGATACGCAGTATTTT. This sequence encodes CASSSQGTDTQYF.

The sample holds many counts of this clonotype. The chain joins TRBV28 to TRBJ1-4, with TRBD1 matching 7 bases. The J segment lost 8 bases and the V segment lost 6 bases, leaving 6 bases of the junction unmatched. There are 13 residues in the CDR3. Germline V gene sequence: CDR1 MDHEN, CDR2 SYDVKM. In DNA form, the CDR3 reads TGTGCCAGCAGGACCCAGGGGGTCGAAAAACTGTTTTTT. Its protein product is CASRTQGVEKLFF.

The chain has TRBV5-4 and TRBJ2-1; 11 bases agree with TRBD2. CDR1 and CDR2 (germline): SGHNT, YYREEE (reference sequence). The CDR3 length is 16 residues. V shed 5 bases, J shed 7 bases, and the junction held 11 bases outside the gene matches. The CDR3 loop is CASSVIGSGRGNEQFF. In DNA form, the CDR3 reads TGTGCCAGCAGTGTTATCGGTAGCGGGAGGGGTAATGAGCAGTTCTTC.

As regards this clonotype: A much larger clone sits a single nucleotide away, making a read error possible. The DNA of the CDR3 is TGCGCCAGCTGTGCCAGGACTAGCGACTACACACATACGCAGTATTTT. Its translation is CASCARTSDYTHTQYF. V is TRBV5-1 and J is TRBJ2-3; 9 positions agree with TRBD2. The CDR3 extends over 16 amino acids. Germline V lookup: CDR1 SGHRS, CDR2 YFSETQ.

This clonotype was counted many times. The chain links TRBV11-2 to TRBJ2-4, with D possibly TRBD1 on 6 matching bases. V shed 1 base and J shed 4 bases, with 11 bases lying between them. The CDR3 consists of 15 residues. Germline V gene sequence: CDR1 SGHAT, CDR2 FQNNGV. CDR3: CASSLVWTDKNIQYF. As DNA, the CDR3 is TGTGCCAGCAGCTTAGTCTGGACAGATAAAAACATTCAGTACTTC.

This clonotype was seen a handful of times. The CDR3 nucleotides read TGTGCCAGCAGCGTAGGACCGCCGGAGACCCAGTACTTC. Its protein product is CASSVGPPETQYF. This chain uses TRBV9 with TRBJ2-5; D gene unclear. Trimming took 0 bases from V and 5 from J, leaving 8 bases between them. In germline, CDR1 is SGDLS, CDR2 YYNGEE. The CDR3 is made up of 13 amino acids.

This clonotype was seen repeatedly, ten times or more. The chain joins TRBV5-1 to TRBJ2-5, with 7 positions matching TRBD1. After removal of 7 bases from V and 0 bases from J, the junction contained 3 bases not matched to a gene. Per germline, CDR1 SGHRS and CDR2 YFSETQ. CDR3 size: 13 residues. The CDR3 spells CASRDSNQETQYF. The DNA of the CDR3 is TGCGCCAGCCGGGACAGCAACCAAGAGACCCAGTACTTC.

This clonotype has only a few counts. The chain uses TRBV5-1 and TRBJ2-1; 10 positions match TRBD2. CDR3 length: 14 residues. V lost 0 bases, J lost 12 bases, and 6 bases stayed unmatched. CDR1 is SGHRS, CDR2 YFSETQ, per germline. CDR3 coding DNA: TGCGCCAGCAGCTTGGAGGGAGCGGGGGGGCCGCAGTTCTTC. This encodes CASSLEGAGGPQFF.

This clonotype was seen a few times. V is TRBV20-1 and J is TRBJ2-7; the match to TRBD1 covers 7 bases. Germline trimming cut 7 bases from V and 5 bases from J; bases unmatched to any gene: 17. Germline V gene lookup returns CDR1 DFQATT and CDR2 SNEGSKA (reference sequence). The CDR3 is 15 amino acids. The CDR3 nucleotides read TGCAGTGTTACACGCCGCCCCGACAGGGTCAACGAGCAGTACTTC. Amino acids: CSVTRRPDRVNEQYF.

This clonotype was observed a handful of times. V usage is TRBV9 and J usage is TRBJ2-4; D is ambiguous. Deletions cut 3 bases from V and 6 bases from J, with 19 bases between. Germline assignment: CDR1 SGDLS and CDR2 YYNGEE. This CDR3 region has 16 residues. CDR3 region: CASSDQVLSRGNIQYF. Written as DNA, the CDR3 is TGTGCCAGCAGCGACCAGGTTCTGAGTCGCGGAAACATTCAGTACTTC.

The CDR3 DNA is TGCGCCAGCAGCTTGGGCTCCGGGACAGGTAGCACAGATACGCAGTATTTT. This gives the protein CASSLGSGTGSTDTQYF. This chain links TRBV5-1 with TRBJ2-3; 8 bases align to TRBD1. With 0 bases clipped from V and 0 bases from J, the junction kept 6 bases outside the gene matches. The CDR3 loop spans 17 amino acids. CDR1 is SGHRS and CDR2 is YFSETQ in the germline V gene.

This clonotype has only a few counts. The V gene is TRBV4-2, the J gene TRBJ2-7; unclear D gene. CDR1 and CDR2 from the germline V gene are LGHNA and YNFKEQ. Between the trimmed V and J ends, which lost 1 base and 0 bases, there was a span of 16 bases. The CDR3 has 17 amino acids. The CDR3 sequence: CASSQGGAATNSYEQYF. The CDR3 DNA is TGTGCCAGCAGCCAAGGCGGTGCCGCCACAAACTCCTACGAGCAGTACTTC.

This clonotype was seen only a few times. The genes are TRBV9 and TRBJ2-5; the D gene is possibly TRBD2 (6 bases). Germline-derived CDR1 and CDR2 are SGDLS and YYNGEE. The CDR3 totals 15 residues. Deletions cut 0 bases from V and 1 base from J, with 10 bases between. CDR3 sequence reads: CASSVEPGLQETQYF. DNA of the CDR3: TGTGCCAGCAGCGTAGAACCGGGACTCCAAGAGACCCAGTACTTC.

The chain carries TRBV4-3 and TRBJ1-1; D unclear. The V gene lost 0 bases and the J gene lost 7 bases, with 9 bases spanning the gap. Germline V gene lookup returns CDR1 LGHNA and CDR2 YSLEER. The CDR3 length is 13 residues. The DNA for the CDR3 is TGCGCCAGCAGCCAAGACCCGGAAAGTGAAGCTTTCTTT. Translating gives CASSQDPESEAFF.

The chain carries TRBV20-1 and TRBJ2-1; 7 bases line up with TRBD1. The CDR3 length is 12 residues. Germline V CDR1 and CDR2: DFQATT, SNEGSKA (reference sequence). With 5 bases clipped from V and 16 bases from J, the junction kept 14 bases outside the gene matches. The CDR3 sequence: CSARGSGQWTFF. The CDR3 DNA is TGCAGTGCTCGTGGGTCGGGACAGTGGACCTTCTTC.

This clonotype was found a few times. The J gene is TRBJ1-1, the V gene TRBV9; 7 bases map to TRBD1. CDR3 size: 13 residues. Germline assignment: CDR1 SGDLS and CDR2 YYNGEE. The ends lost 6 bases at V and 3 bases at J; junction bases unmatched: 5. CDR3 loop: CASKRQGDTEAFF. The CDR3 nucleotides read TGTGCCAGCAAACGACAGGGCGACACTGAAGCTTTCTTT.

This clonotype was seen a few times. The chain employs TRBV5-6 and TRBJ1-6; no definite D call. CDR3 size: 15 residues. In germline, CDR1 is SGHDT, CDR2 YYEEEE. Trimming stripped 3 bases from V and 3 bases from J, with 10 bases between. CDR3 protein: CASSYRQFYNSPLHF. The CDR3 DNA reads as TGTGCCAGCAGCTACCGACAATTCTATAATTCACCCCTCCACTTT.

This clonotype was detected ten times or more. V is TRBV7-2 and J is TRBJ2-7; 7 nucleotides agree with TRBD1. The CDR3 length is 14 residues. Per germline, CDR1 SGHTA and CDR2 FQGNSA. Losses at the gene ends were 7 bases for V and 0 bases for J; bases not matched to a gene: 6. The CDR3 reads CASKKDRLSYEQYF. The DNA of the CDR3 is TGTGCCAGCAAAAAGGACAGGCTCTCCTACGAGCAGTACTTC.

There are a few counts of this clonotype. The genes are TRBV7-8 and TRBJ2-7, with D perhaps being TRBD1 or TRBD2 (6 bases each). Germline V gives CDR1 SGHVS, CDR2 FQNEAQ. Deletions cut 5 bases from V and 6 bases from J, with 20 bases between. The CDR3 loop spans 15 amino acids. The CDR3 loop is CASSEIRGVEGEQYF. In nucleotides, the CDR3 is TGTGCCAGCAGCGAAATTAGGGGGGTTGAAGGCGAGCAGTACTTC. The full variable domain, in which reference TRBV7-8 and TRBJ2-7 provide the parts outside the CDR3, is GAGVSQSPRYKVAKRGQDVALRCDPISGHVSLFWYQQALGQGPEFLTYFQNEAQLDKSGLPSDRFFAERPEGSVSTLKIQRTQQEDSAVYLCASSEIRGVEGEQYFGPGTRLTVT.

This clonotype has just a few counts. J is TRBJ2-7 and V is TRBV5-1; 11 bases are a match to TRBD1. V lost 2 bases and J lost 0; bases outside the gene matches: 16. The CDR3 has 20 amino acids. The germline V gene encodes CDR1 SGHRS and CDR2 YFSETQ. CDR3 amino acids: CASSLRTGTGGPRSSYEQYF. DNA for the CDR3: TGCGCCAGCAGCTTACGTACCGGGACAGGGGGGCCTCGGAGCTCCTACGAGCAGTACTTC.

This chain uses TRBV7-8 with TRBJ2-3, with TRBD1 as a possible D gene (6 bases). CDR1 is SGHVS and CDR2 is FQNEAQ in the germline V gene. Trimming took 5 bases from V and 0 from J, leaving 12 bases between them. The CDR3 spans 15 residues. In nucleotides, the CDR3 is TGTGCCAGCAGCCCACGGACAGCTAGCACAGATACGCAGTATTTT. As protein: CASSPRTASTDTQYF.

This clonotype showed up many times. The rearrangement links TRBV20-1 to TRBJ1-1; 7 bases fit TRBD1. Germline V lookup: CDR1 DFQATT, CDR2 SNEGSKA (reference sequence). This CDR3 region has 15 residues. The V and J ends lost 7 bases and 0 bases, in that order; junction bases with no gene match: 11. CDR3 nucleotide sequence: TGCAGTGGTCTCCCCAAGGACAGGCTGAACACTGAAGCTTTCTTT. As protein: CSGLPKDRLNTEAFF.

This clonotype was detected only a few times. The chain carries TRBV9 and TRBJ2-7; TRBD2 agrees at 8 bases. Trimming at V came to 4 bases and at J to 5 bases, leaving 11 bases not matched to a gene. In germline, CDR1 is SGDLS, CDR2 YYNGEE. The CDR3 loop spans 15 amino acids. CDR3 DNA sequence: TGTGCCAGCAGCCAAGGAGGCGGGAGGTACCACGAGCAGTACTTC. It yields the protein CASSQGGGRYHEQYF.

This sequence joins TRBV7-8 and TRBJ2-7; 14 bases are shared with TRBD2. The J segment lost 2 bases and the V segment lost 5 bases, leaving 8 bases of the junction unmatched. The length of the CDR3 is 17 residues. Looked up from germline, CDR1 is SGHVS and CDR2 is FQNEAQ. The DNA for the CDR3 is TGTGCCAGCAGCAAGGGACTAGCGGGGGTCTTGCCCTACGAGCAGTACTTC. It yields the protein CASSKGLAGVLPYEQYF.

This clonotype was counted many times. The chain uses TRBV15 and TRBJ2-5; D not certain. V was clipped by 0 bases and J by 4 bases, with 3 bases between them. The CDR3 loop spans 12 amino acids. Per germline, CDR1 LNHNV and CDR2 YYDKDF (reference sequence). The CDR3 is CATSREGETQYF. In nucleotides, the CDR3 is TGTGCCACCAGCAGAGAAGGAGAGACCCAGTACTTC.

V usage is TRBV6-2 or TRBV6-3 and J usage is TRBJ1-1; D is ambiguous. The CDR3 is 16 residues long. The germline V and J ends were trimmed by 0 bases and 6 bases, with 17 bases remaining between them. Germline CDR1 is MNHEY and CDR2 is SVGEGT. The CDR3 bases are TGTGCCAGCAGTTACTCCCCTCATCAGTCCCTCTCTGAAGCTTTCTTT. Its translation is CASSYSPHQSLSEAFF.

The chain uses TRBV20-1 and TRBJ2-7, with a tentative D call TRBD2 (6 bases). Germline CDR1 DFQATT, CDR2 SNEGSKA (reference sequence). The CDR3 spans 14 residues. Trimming left V 0 bases short and J 3 bases short, with 12 bases between. The DNA for the CDR3 is TGCAGTGCTAGAGAGGGCGGGACCCTCTACGAGCAGTACTTC. Translation: CSAREGGTLYEQYF.

There are many counts of this clonotype. The chain is built from TRBV7-9 and TRBJ2-3; 10 nucleotides agree with TRBD2. The CDR3 extends over 16 amino acids. Germline CDR1 reads SEHNR; CDR2 reads FQNEAQ (reference sequence). V was clipped by 3 bases and J by 1 base; unmatched bases: 4. The DNA for the CDR3 is TGTGCCAGCAGCTTCTACGGGACTAGCGGCACAGATACGCAGTATTTT. This gives the protein CASSFYGTSGTDTQYF.